This T cell receptor (beta chain) emerged from a study of T cells in Graves' hyperthyroidism and ophthalmopathy. Findings and limits, study-wide: Prediction of ophthalmopathy progression came a median 6.5 months pre-onset.

Germline CDR1 is SNHLY and CDR2 is FYNNEI. The CDR3 loop spans 13 amino acids. V lost 8 bases, J lost 2 bases, and 10 bases lay in between. For this clonotype: Its antigen is still unknown.

The CDR3 regions of TCR beta were amplified from RNA transcripts. Using the HTBI primer set, a first-round RT-PCR was run on the TCR CDR3. In TCRdb, the multiplex PCR reads were re-called with MiXCR into one record per CDR3 protein. The repertoire holds a few hundred thousand distinct CDR3 sequences, with about 43% as singletons. The sequenced sample consisted of peripheral blood or thyroid tissue (not recorded which). This receptor was obtained from a young woman with Graves' hyperthyroidism. The chain has TRBV2 and TRBJ1-5; D ambiguous. CDR3 residues: CASYSAGNQPQHF. CDR3 nucleotides: TGTGCCAGCTACTCGGCAGGCAATCAGCCCCAGCATTTT.